Presented here are 19 T cell receptor beta chains from one specimen sequenced in a study of CD8 T cells in ankylosing spondylitis (dated by TCRdb to about 2017). Library construction relied on 5' RACE. The sample was run on an Illumina MiSeq. Through fastp at Q25 and MiXCR, TCRdb rebuilt clones from the public reads, retaining in-frame beta chains. Here each entry gathers all rows of one CDR3 protein and keeps the most common genes and DNA. The sample table shows fewer than 25,000 distinct CDR3 sequences, and roughly 13% are seen once. Together, the top ten hold about 35% of the sample. Sequenced: blood. The receptors shown here come from a male donor with ankylosing spondylitis or in good health (not recorded which).

This clonotype was counted at least ten times. This chain uses TRBV10-3 with TRBJ2-2; 8 bases fit TRBD2. The CDR3 runs 13 residues. Germline loops: CDR1 ENHRY, CDR2 SYGVKD. After removal of 7 bases from V and 5 bases from J, the junction contained 3 bases not matched to a gene. CDR3 sequence reads: CAINPGGTGELFF. For the CDR3, the DNA is TGTGCCATCAACCCGGGGGGGACCGGGGAGCTGTTTTTT.

The chain joins TRBV29-1 to TRBJ2-1, with 9 bases fitting TRBD1. Unmatched junction bases numbered 4, after V lost 7 bases and J lost 0 bases. Germline values: CDR1 SQVTM, CDR2 ANQGSEA. The CDR3 is made up of 14 amino acids. The chain's CDR3 is CSGGQGSSYNEQFF. For the CDR3, the DNA is TGCAGCGGGGGACAGGGTAGCTCCTACAATGAGCAGTTCTTC.

This clonotype was found many times. This chain uses TRBV20-1 with TRBJ2-3; 7 bases match TRBD1. V shed 6 bases and J 0 bases; nucleotides not matched to a gene: 9. The germline V gene encodes CDR1 DFQATT and CDR2 SNEGSKA (reference sequence). The CDR3 is 15 residues long. CDR3 DNA: TGCAGTGCCCCAGGGACAGCGACTAGCACAGATACGCAGTATTTT. Encoded protein: CSAPGTATSTDTQYF.

The table lists this clonotype with a few counts. V gene TRBV29-1 combines with J gene TRBJ2-3; 7 bases map to TRBD2. The trim removed 6 bases at V and 4 bases at J, leaving 13 bases unmatched. Germline CDR1 reads SQVTM; CDR2 reads ANQGSEA. The CDR3 is made up of 15 amino acids. The chain's CDR3 is CSVKGAAGDADTQYF. Written as DNA, the CDR3 is TGCAGCGTCAAAGGGGCGGCGGGGGACGCAGATACGCAGTATTTT.

This clonotype was found a few times. This rearrangement joins TRBV28 to TRBJ2-1; 7 nucleotides agree with TRBD2. CDR1 is MDHEN, CDR2 SYDVKM, per germline. J gave up 5 bases and V 3 bases, and 7 bases lay outside the gene matches. The CDR3 has 15 amino acids. The CDR3 is CASSFGLAENNEQFF. CDR3 DNA sequence: TGTGCCAGCAGTTTCGGGCTAGCGGAGAACAATGAGCAGTTCTTC.

This clonotype was seen at least ten times. CDR3 nucleotide sequence: TGTGCCAGCAGTTCCCCAACGACACAAACAACGAACACTGAAGCTTTCTTT. Translated: CASSSPTTQTTNTEAFF. This chain joins TRBV11-2 and TRBJ1-1, with unresolved D. This CDR3 region has 17 residues. Germline V lookup: CDR1 SGHAT, CDR2 FQNNGV. Trimming stripped 6 bases from V and 1 base from J, with 21 bases between.

In this sample, this clonotype turned up many times. The chain recombines TRBV15 with TRBJ2-1; 11 bases match TRBD2. Germline V lookup: CDR1 LNHNV, CDR2 YYDKDF (reference sequence). V was pared by 3 bases and J by 5 bases, with 6 bases of the junction left unmatched. This CDR3 region has 16 residues. Here the CDR3 reads CATSRAGLAGNNEQFF. The CDR3 bases are TGTGCCACCAGCAGGGCCGGACTAGCGGGCAACAATGAGCAGTTCTTC.

This clonotype appeared many times. The V and J genes are TRBV20-1 and TRBJ2-3; D might be TRBD2 (6 bases). V lost 5 bases and J lost 2, with 17 bases in between. Germline V gene sequence: CDR1 DFQATT, CDR2 SNEGSKA (reference sequence). The CDR3 sequence is 15 residues long. Here the CDR3 DNA reads TGCAGTGCTGGGCCCCGGCGCGGGATCACAGATACGCAGTATTTT. It specifies CSAGPRRGITDTQYF.

V usage is TRBV15 and J usage is TRBJ2-1, with D perhaps given as TRBD1 or TRBD2 (5 bases each). Looked up from germline, CDR1 is LNHNV and CDR2 is YYDKDF (reference sequence). V lost 8 bases and J lost 5, with 13 bases in between. This CDR3 contains 13 residues. The CDR3 DNA sequence: TGTGCCACCCAGCGTTGGGACCACAATGAGCAGTTCTTC. Translation gives CATQRWDHNEQFF. Variable domain in full (rest from reference TRBV15 and TRBJ2-1): DAMVIQNPRYQVTQFGKPVTLSCSQTLNHNVMYWYQQKSSQAPKLLFHYYDKDFNNEADTPDNFQSRRPNTSFCFLDIRSPGLGDTAMYLCATQRWDHNEQFFGPGTRLTVL.

This clonotype was counted many times. The rearrangement links TRBV20-1 to TRBJ1-1; a possible D gene is TRBD1 (6 bases). CDR3 length equals 13 residues. V was shortened by 3 bases and J by 4 bases, with 12 bases between the two germline ends. Germline V CDR1 and CDR2: DFQATT, SNEGSKA (reference sequence). Written as DNA, the CDR3 is TGCAGTGCTAGTCCCCGCAGGGGCACTGAAGCTTTCTTT. Its translation is CSASPRRGTEAFF.

The J gene is TRBJ2-1, the V gene TRBV6-2 or TRBV6-3, with TRBD2 matching over 11 bases. The CDR3 has 14 amino acids. Germline V gene lookup returns CDR1 MNHEY and CDR2 SVGEGT. Germline trimming cut 6 bases from V and 9 bases from J; bases unmatched to any gene: 7. CDR3 in DNA: TGTGCCAGCAGCCCACTAGCGGGAGTTGGTGAGCAGTTCTTC. Translated: CASSPLAGVGEQFF.

Here the CDR3 reads CAWSADNEKLFF. The CDR3 coding sequence is TGTGCCTGGAGTGCAGATAATGAAAAACTGTTTTTT. The chain joins TRBV30 to TRBJ1-4; D gene ambiguous. The V end was cut by 1 base, the J end by 4 bases, with 4 bases between. This CDR3 is 12 amino acids long. Germline CDR1 and CDR2: GTSNPN and SVGIG (reference sequence).

The rearrangement joins TRBV29-1 to TRBJ2-1; 10 bases agree with TRBD2. Trimming at V came to 1 base and at J to 6 bases, leaving 3 bases not matched to a gene. Germline assignment: CDR1 SQVTM and CDR2 ANQGSEA. CDR3 length: 14 residues. Written as DNA, the CDR3 is TGCAGCGTTGAAGGGGGACTAGCGCGCAATGAGCAGTTCTTC. Its protein product is CSVEGGLARNEQFF.

This clonotype was seen at least ten times. This sequence joins TRBV20-1 and TRBJ2-5; no firm D call. There are 13 residues in the CDR3. The germline V gene has CDR1 DFQATT and CDR2 SNEGSKA (reference sequence). Trimming stripped 1 base from V and 4 bases from J, with 10 bases between. The CDR3 reads CSARVQAVETQYF. CDR3 coding DNA: TGCAGTGCTAGAGTCCAGGCTGTAGAGACCCAGTACTTC.

This clonotype was seen ten or more times. The chain uses TRBV6-5 and TRBJ2-1, with 7 bases fitting TRBD1. CDR3 length: 14 residues. Unmatched junction bases numbered 6, after V lost 7 bases and J lost 3 bases. Germline loops: CDR1 MNHEY, CDR2 SVGAGI. The CDR3 sequence: CASNPQGIYNEQFF. CDR3 nucleotides: TGTGCCAGCAATCCACAGGGGATCTACAATGAGCAGTTCTTC.

This clonotype was counted at least ten times. V is TRBV20-1 and J is TRBJ1-3; a weak D match, TRBD1 (5 bases). From germline, CDR1 is DFQATT and CDR2 SNEGSKA (reference sequence). The ends were cut back, 3 bases at V and 1 base at J, with 10 bases in the middle. The CDR3 has 14 residues. The CDR3 DNA reads TGCAGTGCTAGTCTCCCAGGGTCTGGAAACACCATATATTTT. This sequence encodes CSASLPGSGNTIYF.

V is TRBV20-1 and J is TRBJ1-4; D possibly corresponds to TRBD1 (6 bases). V shed 3 bases and J shed 8 bases, with 16 bases lying between them. The CDR3 covers 14 residues. Per the germline V gene, CDR1 is DFQATT and CDR2 is SNEGSKA (reference sequence). CDR3 DNA sequence: TGCAGTGCTAGTCACAGGGTAGTGACGGAAAAACTGTTTTTT. Encoded protein: CSASHRVVTEKLFF.

This chain connects TRBV10-3 to TRBJ2-2, with 7 bases fitting TRBD2. Germline CDR1 ENHRY, CDR2 SYGVKD. CDR3 length: 16 residues. The V segment lost 10 bases and the J segment 2 bases; nucleotides outside the gene matches: 13. The CDR3 DNA reads as TGTGCCACCAAGGGAGCGGGAAGCCTCAACACCGGGGAGCTGTTTTTT. Translation gives CATKGAGSLNTGELFF.

This clonotype was seen at least ten times. The chain combines TRBV20-1 with TRBJ2-3, with 10 bases that match TRBD2. Germline-derived CDR1 and CDR2 are DFQATT and SNEGSKA (reference sequence). The V gene end was trimmed by 6 bases and the J gene end by 2 bases; junction bases not matched to a gene: 8. The CDR3 loop spans 15 amino acids. CDR3 amino acids: CSAHTSGEYTDTQYF. In DNA, the CDR3 is TGCAGTGCCCACACTAGCGGGGAATACACAGATACGCAGTATTTT.